Listed below are T cell receptor beta chains from one sample, sequenced in a study of T cell responses to AZD1222 COVID-19 vaccine. Produced via immunoSEQ multiplex PCR; TCRdb's table is partial and in-frame only. The sample has about 110,000 clones, roughly 88% seen once; the top ten hold approximately 19%. The sequences come from peripheral blood, collected on day 0 of AZD1222 vaccination. These receptors were taken from an adult in good health. CDR3s include the opening cysteine and the closing phenylalanine or tryptophan. A D gene is named only where the DNA matches it firmly. Some rows mark clone size as missing; the rest say once, few, many or name a class of expanded clone.

j_gene: TRBJ1-5
d_gene: .
abundance: .
v_gene: TRBV7-9
CDR3nt: TGTGCCAGCAGCCCCGACGGCACATACAATCAGCCCCAGCATTTT
CDR3aa: CASSPDGTYNQPQHF

j_gene: TRBJ2-3
d_gene: .
abundance: .
v_gene: TRBV19
CDR3nt: TGTGCCAGTAGTACAGGAGTTATCGGGCTGTTGCCAGATACGCAGTATTTT
CDR3aa: CASSTGVIGLLPDTQYF

j_gene: TRBJ2-5
d_gene: .
abundance: few
v_gene: TRBV5-1
CDR3nt: TGCGCCAGCAGCCCCCCCGGCTTGCCTGGGGAGACCCAGTACTTC
CDR3aa: CASSPPGLPGETQYF

j_gene: TRBJ1-1
d_gene: .
abundance: few
v_gene: TRBV30
CDR3nt: TGTGCCTGGAGTGTTTGGGGGGGCGCCGGGAACACTGAAGCTTTCTTT
CDR3aa: CAWSVWGGAGNTEAFF

j_gene: TRBJ1-1
d_gene: .
abundance: .
v_gene: TRBV7-8
CDR3nt: TGTGCCAGCAGCTTAAGATCCCCAGAGAGCACTGAAGCTTTCTTT
CDR3aa: CASSLRSPESTEAFF

j_gene: TRBJ1-4
d_gene: TRBD1
abundance: .
v_gene: TRBV5-1
CDR3nt: TGCGCCAGCAGCTCGGACAGGGGGCTAGGGGAAAAACTGTTTTTT
CDR3aa: CASSSDRGLGEKLFF

j_gene: TRBJ1-2
d_gene: .
abundance: .
v_gene: TRBV19
CDR3nt: TGTGCCAGTAGTATAGGGGCTGGGTTCCACACCTTC
CDR3aa: CASSIGAGFHTF

j_gene: TRBJ2-1
d_gene: TRBD2
abundance: .
v_gene: TRBV18
CDR3nt: TGTGCCAGCTCCGACTTCGGGGGGAACAATGAGCAGTTCTTC
CDR3aa: CASSDFGGNNEQFF

j_gene: TRBJ1-6
d_gene: TRBD1
abundance: .
v_gene: TRBV11-3
CDR3nt: TGTGCCAGCAGCTTAGCGGGACAGGGACATTCACCCCTCCACTTT
CDR3aa: CASSLAGQGHSPLHF

j_gene: TRBJ2-4
d_gene: TRBD1
abundance: .
v_gene: TRBV9
CDR3nt: TGTGCCAGCAGCGTAGCTACCCCACAGGGGGCTTGGAAAAACATTCAGTACTTC
CDR3aa: CASSVATPQGAWKNIQYF

j_gene: TRBJ1-5
d_gene: .
abundance: .
v_gene: TRBV7-2
CDR3nt: TGTGCCAGCTCAAATAGCAATCAGCCCCAGCATTTT
CDR3aa: CASSNSNQPQHF

j_gene: TRBJ2-1
d_gene: TRBD2
abundance: .
v_gene: TRBV18
CDR3nt: TGTGCCAGCTCACCACCTGTTAATACCGGGACTAGCGGGGGGCGACCTCTGAATGAGCAGTTCTTC
CDR3aa: CASSPPVNTGTSGGRPLNEQFF

j_gene: TRBJ2-7
d_gene: TRBD1
abundance: .
v_gene: TRBV6-5
CDR3nt: TGTGCCAGCAGTCAACCGGGACAGGGATTCTACGAGCAGTACTTC
CDR3aa: CASSQPGQGFYEQYF

j_gene: TRBJ2-3
d_gene: .
abundance: .
v_gene: TRBV11-2
CDR3nt: TGTGCCAGCAGCTTAGAAGTCAAAACAGATACGCAGTATTTT
CDR3aa: CASSLEVKTDTQYF

j_gene: TRBJ2-5
d_gene: .
abundance: .
v_gene: TRBV9
CDR3nt: TGTGCCAGCAGCCCGCGGGCTACCCAAGAGACCCAGTACTTC
CDR3aa: CASSPRATQETQYF

j_gene: TRBJ2-2
d_gene: .
abundance: .
v_gene: TRBV9
CDR3nt: TGTGCCAGCAGCGTAGCCGGGTTTTCTACCGGGGAGCTGTTTTTT
CDR3aa: CASSVAGFSTGELFF

j_gene: TRBJ2-1
d_gene: TRBD2
abundance: few
v_gene: TRBV28
CDR3nt: TGTGCCAGCACCTCCGGGGGGGCACAATATGAGCAGTTCTTC
CDR3aa: CASTSGGAQYEQFF

j_gene: TRBJ1-6
d_gene: .
abundance: .
v_gene: TRBV6-5
CDR3nt: TGTGCCAGCATGGAGGATTCACCCCTCCACTTT
CDR3aa: CASMEDSPLHF

j_gene: TRBJ2-3
d_gene: .
abundance: .
v_gene: TRBV7-2
CDR3nt: TGTGCCAGCAGCTCAAACGTTGCCACGAGGATCAGCTCAGATACGCAGTATTTT
CDR3aa: CASSSNVATRISSDTQYF

j_gene: TRBJ1-2
d_gene: .
abundance: .
v_gene: TRBV29-1
CDR3nt: TGCAGCGCCCAAGGGGCCGATAAGGGCTATGGCTACACCTTC
CDR3aa: CSAQGADKGYGYTF

j_gene: TRBJ1-5
d_gene: .
abundance: once
v_gene: TRBV30
CDR3nt: TGTGCCTGGAGTGATGGGACGAGCAATCAGCCCCAGCATTTT
CDR3aa: CAWSDGTSNQPQHF

j_gene: TRBJ2-7
d_gene: TRBD1
abundance: .
v_gene: TRBV7-9
CDR3nt: TGTGCCAGCAGCGCCCGGGACAGGGCCTACGAGCAGTACTTC
CDR3aa: CASSARDRAYEQYF

j_gene: TRBJ2-6
d_gene: .
abundance: .
v_gene: TRBV3-1/TRBV3-2
CDR3nt: TGTGCCAGCAGCCCCATACCGACCCGCTCTGGGGCCAACGTCCTGACTTTC
CDR3aa: CASSPIPTRSGANVLTF

j_gene: TRBJ2-1
d_gene: .
abundance: .
v_gene: TRBV19
CDR3nt: TGTGCCAGTACCCCCCGACGAGGGGGGGCCTACAATGAGCAGTTCTTC
CDR3aa: CASTPRRGGAYNEQFF

j_gene: TRBJ2-3
d_gene: TRBD1
abundance: .
v_gene: TRBV2
CDR3nt: TGTGCCAGCAACGAGGGGGCAGGAGGGCAGTATTTT
CDR3aa: CASNEGAGGQYF